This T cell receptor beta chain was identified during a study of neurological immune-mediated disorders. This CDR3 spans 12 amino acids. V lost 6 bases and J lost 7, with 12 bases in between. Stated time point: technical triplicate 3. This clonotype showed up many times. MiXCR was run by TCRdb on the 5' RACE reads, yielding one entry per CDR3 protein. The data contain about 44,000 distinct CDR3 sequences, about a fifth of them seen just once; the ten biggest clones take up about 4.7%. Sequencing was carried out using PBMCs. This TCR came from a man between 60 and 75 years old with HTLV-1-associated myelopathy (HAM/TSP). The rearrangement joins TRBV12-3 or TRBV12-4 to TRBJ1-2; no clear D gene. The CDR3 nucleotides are TGTGCCAGCAGACCCGCGGGGAGTGGCTACACCTTC. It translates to CASRPAGSGYTF.